The following is a TCR beta chain sequence with its context. Its antigen is still unknown. Between the trimmed V and J ends, which lost 0 bases and 1 base, there was a span of 4 bases. Germline CDR1 is SGDLS and CDR2 is YYNGEE. The CDR3 length is 13 residues. This sample stems from a study of cytomegalovirus exposure and HLA in healthy donors. Broader study findings: The study carried out a later analysis of TCR beta sequences. It associated approximately 16,000 of them with specific HLA alleles at a false discovery rate of 0.05.

13 Jbeta primers and 60 Vbeta primers were used for the PCR. In the source study's methods: An analysis that came later counted 80 million or so unique TCR beta chains, approximately 10 million shared. Data came from immunoSEQ multiplex PCR; TCRdb stores just in-frame clones and leaves some out. That table is the source of V, J and clone size, and D and trimming were worked out from the DNA. The repertoire has under 200,000 clones, roughly 80% of them found once; the top ten carry about 1.9%. The material sequenced was PBMCs. This TCR came from a human donor in good health. The V call is TRBV9, the J call TRBJ1-1; D uncertain. The CDR3 loop is CASSVDKNTEAFF. The CDR3 nucleotides are TGTGCCAGCAGCGTAGACAAGAACACTGAAGCTTTCTTT.